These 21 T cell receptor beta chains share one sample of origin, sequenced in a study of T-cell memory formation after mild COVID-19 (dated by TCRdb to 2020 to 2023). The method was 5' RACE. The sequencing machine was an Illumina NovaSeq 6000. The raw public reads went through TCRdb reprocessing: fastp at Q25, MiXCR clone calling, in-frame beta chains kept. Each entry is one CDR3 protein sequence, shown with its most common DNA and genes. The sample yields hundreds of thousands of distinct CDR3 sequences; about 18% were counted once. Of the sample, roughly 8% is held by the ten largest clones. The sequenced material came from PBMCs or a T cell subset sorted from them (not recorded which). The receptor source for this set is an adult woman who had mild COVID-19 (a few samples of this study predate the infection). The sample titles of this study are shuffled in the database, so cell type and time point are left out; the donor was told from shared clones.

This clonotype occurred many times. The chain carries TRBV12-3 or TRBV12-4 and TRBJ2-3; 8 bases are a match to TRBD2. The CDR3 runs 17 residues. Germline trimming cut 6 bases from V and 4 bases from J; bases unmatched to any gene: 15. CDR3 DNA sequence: TGTGCCAGCAGATTCCCTTTTGCCGGGGGGGGCGCAGATACGCAGTATTTT. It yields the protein CASRFPFAGGGADTQYF.

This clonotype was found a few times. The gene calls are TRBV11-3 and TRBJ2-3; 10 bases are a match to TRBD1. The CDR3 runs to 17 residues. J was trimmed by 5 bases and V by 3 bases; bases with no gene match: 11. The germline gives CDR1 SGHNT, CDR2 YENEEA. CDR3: CASSFSFGTGVKDTQYF. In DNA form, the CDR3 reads TGTGCCAGCAGCTTCTCCTTCGGGACAGGGGTTAAAGATACGCAGTATTTT.

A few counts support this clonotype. CDR3 sequence: CASRSRRQNTEAFF. DNA for the CDR3: TGCGCCAGCAGGTCGAGGAGGCAGAACACTGAAGCTTTCTTT. The chain links TRBV5-1 to TRBJ1-1; D is unclear. V lost 5 bases and J lost 1, with 12 bases in between. This CDR3 has 14 amino acids. Germline V gene sequence: CDR1 SGHRS, CDR2 YFSETQ. Full variable domain (missing parts from reference TRBV5-1 and TRBJ1-1): KAGVTQTPRYLIKTRGQQVTLSCSPISGHRSVSWYQQTPGQGLQFLFEYFSETQRNKGNFPGRFSGRQFSNSRSEMNVSTLELGDSALYLCASRSRRQNTEAFFGQGTRLTVV.

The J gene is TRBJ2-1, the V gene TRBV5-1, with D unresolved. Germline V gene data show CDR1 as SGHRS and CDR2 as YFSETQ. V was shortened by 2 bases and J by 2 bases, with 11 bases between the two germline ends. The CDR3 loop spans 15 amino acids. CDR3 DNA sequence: TGCGCCAGCAGCTTATACGGAGAAGCCTACAATGAGCAGTTCTTC. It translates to CASSLYGEAYNEQFF.

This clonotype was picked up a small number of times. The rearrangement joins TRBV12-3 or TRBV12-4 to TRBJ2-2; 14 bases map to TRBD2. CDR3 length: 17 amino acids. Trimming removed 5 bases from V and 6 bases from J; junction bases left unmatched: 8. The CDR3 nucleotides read TGTGCCAGCAGTCCGGGGACTAGCGGGAGTATACCCGGGGAGCTGTTTTTT. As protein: CASSPGTSGSIPGELFF.

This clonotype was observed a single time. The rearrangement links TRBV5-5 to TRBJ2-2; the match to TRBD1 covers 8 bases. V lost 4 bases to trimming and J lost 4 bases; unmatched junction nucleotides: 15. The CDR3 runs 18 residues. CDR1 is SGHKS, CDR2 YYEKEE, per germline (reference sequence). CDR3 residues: CASSPQYFRDRSTGELFF. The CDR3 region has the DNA TGTGCCAGCAGCCCGCAATATTTCCGGGACAGGAGCACCGGGGAGCTGTTTTTT.

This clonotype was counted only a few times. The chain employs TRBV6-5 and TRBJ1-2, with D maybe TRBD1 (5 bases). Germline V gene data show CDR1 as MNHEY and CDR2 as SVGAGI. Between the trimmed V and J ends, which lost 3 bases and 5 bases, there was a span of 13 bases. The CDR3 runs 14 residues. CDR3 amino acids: CASSYRAGWYGYTF. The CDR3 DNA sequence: TGTGCCAGCAGTTATCGGGCAGGGTGGTATGGCTACACCTTC.

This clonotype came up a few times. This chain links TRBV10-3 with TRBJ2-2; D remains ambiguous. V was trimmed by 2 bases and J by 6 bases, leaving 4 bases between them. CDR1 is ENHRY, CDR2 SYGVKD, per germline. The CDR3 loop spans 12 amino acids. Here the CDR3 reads CAISEAPGELFF. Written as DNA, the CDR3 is TGTGCCATCAGTGAGGCCCCCGGGGAGCTGTTTTTT.

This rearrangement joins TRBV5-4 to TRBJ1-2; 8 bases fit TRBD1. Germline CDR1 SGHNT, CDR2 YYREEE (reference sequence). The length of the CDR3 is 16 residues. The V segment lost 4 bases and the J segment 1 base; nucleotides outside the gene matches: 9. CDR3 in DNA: TGTGCCAGCAGCCTAGACAGGGGCCGTTTTAACTATGGCTACACCTTC. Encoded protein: CASSLDRGRFNYGYTF.

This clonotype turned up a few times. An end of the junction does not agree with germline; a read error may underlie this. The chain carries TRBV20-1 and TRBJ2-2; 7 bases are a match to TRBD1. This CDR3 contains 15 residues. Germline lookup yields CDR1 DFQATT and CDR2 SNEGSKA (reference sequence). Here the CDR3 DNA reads TGCAGTGCTAGAGACCTACAGGGGAACGCCGGGGAGCTGTTTTTT. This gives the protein CSARDLQGNAGELFF.

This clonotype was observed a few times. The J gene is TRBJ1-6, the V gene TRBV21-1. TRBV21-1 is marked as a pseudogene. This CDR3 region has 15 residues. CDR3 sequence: CASPLGFPRASPLHF. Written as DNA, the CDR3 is TGTGCCAGCCCGCTGGGTTTCCCGAGGGCTTCACCCCTCCACTTT.

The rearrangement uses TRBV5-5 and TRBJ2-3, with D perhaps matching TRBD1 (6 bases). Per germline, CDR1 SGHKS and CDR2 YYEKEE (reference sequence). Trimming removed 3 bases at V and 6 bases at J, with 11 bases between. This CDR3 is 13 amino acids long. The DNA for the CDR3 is TGTGCCAGCAGCTGGGGGCTCGCGGATACGCAGTATTTT. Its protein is CASSWGLADTQYF.

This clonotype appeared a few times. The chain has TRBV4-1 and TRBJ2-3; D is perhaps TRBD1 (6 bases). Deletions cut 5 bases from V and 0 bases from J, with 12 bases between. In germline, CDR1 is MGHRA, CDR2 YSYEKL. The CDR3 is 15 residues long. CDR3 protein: CASSVWGRSTDTQYF. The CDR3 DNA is TGCGCCAGCAGCGTGTGGGGGCGTAGCACAGATACGCAGTATTTT.

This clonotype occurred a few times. CDR3 protein: CASSPGPYGGSGANVLTF. The CDR3 region has the DNA TGTGCCAGCAGCCCTGGGCCCTACGGGGGCTCTGGGGCCAACGTCCTGACTTTC. The chain employs TRBV7-9 and TRBJ2-6, with D maybe TRBD2 (6 bases). Germline V gene data show CDR1 as SEHNR and CDR2 as FQNEAQ (reference sequence). Trimming shortened V by 5 bases and J by 0 bases, and 17 bases separated the two germline ends. This CDR3 region has 18 residues.

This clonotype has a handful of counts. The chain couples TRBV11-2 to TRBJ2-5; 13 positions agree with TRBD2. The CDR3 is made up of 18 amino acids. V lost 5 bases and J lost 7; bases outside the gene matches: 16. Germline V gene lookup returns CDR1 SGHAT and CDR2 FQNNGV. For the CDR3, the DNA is TGTGCCAGCAGCCCCCTCAGACTAGCGGGGGGAATTATGTTGACCCAGTACTTC. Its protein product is CASSPLRLAGGIMLTQYF.

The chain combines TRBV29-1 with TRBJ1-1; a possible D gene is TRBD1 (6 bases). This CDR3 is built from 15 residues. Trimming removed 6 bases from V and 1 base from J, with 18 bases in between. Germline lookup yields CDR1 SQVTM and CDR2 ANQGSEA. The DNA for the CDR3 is TGCAGCGTCCCGGGGACACACTTAGGGAACACTGAAGCTTTCTTT. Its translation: CSVPGTHLGNTEAFF.

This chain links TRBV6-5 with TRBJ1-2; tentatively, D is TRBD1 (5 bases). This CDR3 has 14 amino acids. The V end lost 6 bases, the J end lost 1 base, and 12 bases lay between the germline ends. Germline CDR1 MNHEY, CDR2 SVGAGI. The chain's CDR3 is CASSWGRVNYGYTF. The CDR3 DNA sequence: TGTGCCAGCAGCTGGGGCCGGGTTAACTATGGCTACACCTTC.

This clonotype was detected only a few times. The CDR3 reads CASNSPTGSETNEKLFF. CDR3 bases: TGTGCCAGCAATTCCCCGACAGGGTCAGAGACTAATGAAAAACTGTTTTTT. The genes are TRBV6-1 and TRBJ1-4, with 7 bases aligning to TRBD1. V lost 7 bases and J lost 2; bases outside the gene matches: 13. CDR1 and CDR2 (germline): MNHNS, SASEGT. This CDR3 is built from 17 residues.

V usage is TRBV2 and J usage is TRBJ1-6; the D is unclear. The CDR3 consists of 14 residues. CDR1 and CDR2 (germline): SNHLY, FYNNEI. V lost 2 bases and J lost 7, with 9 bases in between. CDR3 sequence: CASSELMSNSPLHF. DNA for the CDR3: TGTGCCAGCAGTGAACTGATGAGCAATTCACCCCTCCACTTT. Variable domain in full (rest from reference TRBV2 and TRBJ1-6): EPEVTQTPSHQVTQMGQEVILRCVPISNHLYFYWYRQILGQKVEFLVSFYNNEISEKSEIFDDQFSVERPDGSNFTLKIRSTKLEDSAMYFCASSELMSNSPLHFGNGTRLTVT.

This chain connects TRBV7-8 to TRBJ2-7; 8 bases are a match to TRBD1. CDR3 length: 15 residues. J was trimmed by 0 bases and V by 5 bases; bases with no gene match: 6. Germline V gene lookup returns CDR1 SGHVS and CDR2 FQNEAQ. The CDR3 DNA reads TGTGCCAGCAGCCCCCGACAGGGGCACTCCTACGAGCAGTACTTC. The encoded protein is CASSPRQGHSYEQYF. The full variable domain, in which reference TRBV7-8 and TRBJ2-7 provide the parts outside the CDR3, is GAGVSQSPRYKVAKRGQDVALRCDPISGHVSLFWYQQALGQGPEFLTYFQNEAQLDKSGLPSDRFFAERPEGSVSTLKIQRTQQEDSAVYLCASSPRQGHSYEQYFGPGTRLTVT.

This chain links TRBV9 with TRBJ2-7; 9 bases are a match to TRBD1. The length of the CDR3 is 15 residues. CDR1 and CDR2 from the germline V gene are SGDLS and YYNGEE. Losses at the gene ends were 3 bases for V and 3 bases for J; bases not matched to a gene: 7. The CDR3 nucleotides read TGTGCCAGCAGCGCGGGGACAGGGCCAGACTACGAGCAGTACTTC. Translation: CASSAGTGPDYEQYF.